This entry lists 14 T cell receptor beta chains sequenced from one sample in a study of technical replicates of blood from several donors. Libraries were prepared by immunoSEQ multiplex PCR; TCRdb keeps only in-frame clonotypes and omits some of them. The sample includes around 62,000 clones, roughly 98% of them seen just once. The material sequenced was T cells isolated from PBMCs. Source of these receptors: a human donor in good health.

This rearrangement joins TRBV4-1 to TRBJ1-2, with D hard to call. The CDR3 has 15 amino acids. Germline V gives CDR1 MGHRA, CDR2 YSYEKL. V was cut by 1 base and J by 2 bases, with 11 bases left in between. DNA of the CDR3: TGCGCCAGCAGCCAAGGAGGCTCAGCAAACTATGGCTACACCTTC. Translated: CASSQGGSANYGYTF.

This chain uses TRBV29-1 with TRBJ1-1; 7 nucleotides align to TRBD1. The CDR3 spans 11 residues. V lost 6 bases, J lost 10 bases, and 8 bases stayed unmatched. CDR1 is SQVTM and CDR2 is ANQGSEA in the germline V gene. The CDR3 sequence is CSVVTGMAAFF. CDR3 in DNA: TGCAGCGTCGTGACAGGGATGGCAGCTTTCTTT. Based on the CDR3 plus reference TRBV29-1 and TRBJ1-1, the full variable domain is SAVISQKPSRDICQRGTSLTIQCQVDSQVTMMFWYRQQPGQSLTLIATANQGSEATYESGFVIDKFPISRPNLTFSTLTVSNMSPEDSSIYLCSVVTGMAAFFGQGTRLTVV.

The V gene is TRBV6-5, the J gene TRBJ1-4; possibly TRBD1 for D (5 bases). Trimming cost V 0 bases and J 14 bases, with 13 bases left between them. CDR3 length equals 13 residues. CDR1 MNHEY and CDR2 SVGAGI come from the germline V gene. This CDR3 is CASSYSGGDNLFF. The CDR3 nucleotides read TGTGCCAGCAGTTACTCGGGAGGGGATAATCTGTTTTTT.

V is TRBV6-5 and J is TRBJ2-7; 13 positions agree with TRBD2. The V segment lost 4 bases and the J segment 3 bases; nucleotides outside the gene matches: 6. The CDR3 spans 16 residues. Germline CDR1 and CDR2: MNHEY and SVGAGI. The CDR3 region has the DNA TGTGCCAGCAGTTCCCGCGGGACTAGCGGGGACTACGAGCAGTACTTC. It yields the protein CASSSRGTSGDYEQYF.

The rearrangement uses TRBV2 and TRBJ2-7; D call uncertain. V was shortened by 4 bases and J by 5 bases, with 6 bases between the two germline ends. Germline CDR1 and CDR2: SNHLY and FYNNEI. CDR3 length equals 11 residues. Here the CDR3 reads CASSVLDEQYF. The CDR3 DNA reads TGTGCCAGCAGTGTTTTAGACGAGCAGTACTTC.

The chain uses TRBV7-9 and TRBJ2-7, with a tentative D call TRBD1 (6 bases). V lost 1 base, J lost 5 bases, and 9 bases lay in between. The CDR3 loop spans 13 amino acids. Germline loops: CDR1 SEHNR, CDR2 FQNEAQ (reference sequence). In DNA form, the CDR3 reads TGTGCCAGCAGCTTAGGACAGGTCGACGAGCAGTACTTC. Translating it yields CASSLGQVDEQYF.

The chain couples TRBV11-3 to TRBJ2-3; 9 positions agree with TRBD1. The CDR3 sequence is 15 residues long. Germline CDR1 SGHNT, CDR2 YENEEA. The junction had 5 bases not matched to a gene; V was cut back by 5 bases and J by 2 bases. CDR3 sequence: CASSRGQGPTDTQYF. For the CDR3, the DNA is TGTGCCAGCAGCCGCGGACAGGGGCCCACAGATACGCAGTATTTT.

This sequence joins TRBV19 and TRBJ1-1; TRBD1 agrees at 9 bases. CDR3 length: 13 residues. Germline V CDR1 and CDR2: LNHDA, SQIVND (reference sequence). J was trimmed by 4 bases and V by 6 bases; bases with no gene match: 3. In nucleotides, the CDR3 is TGTGCCAGTAGCAGGGACAGGGCCACTGAAGCTTTCTTT. It yields the protein CASSRDRATEAFF.

This clone was seen a single time. This rearrangement joins TRBV18 to TRBJ2-7, with 9 positions matching TRBD1. Unmatched junction bases numbered 11, after V lost 1 base and J lost 7 bases. This CDR3 has 16 amino acids. Germline assignment: CDR1 KGHSH and CDR2 LQKENI. This CDR3 is CASSPREGTGSREQYF. As DNA, the CDR3 is TGTGCCAGCTCACCACGGGAAGGGACAGGGAGTCGGGAGCAGTACTTC.

The chain couples TRBV4-1 to TRBJ1-5; D is ambiguous. The V and J ends lost 4 bases and 2 bases respectively, with 9 bases between them. The CDR3 sequence is 14 residues long. Germline values: CDR1 MGHRA, CDR2 YSYEKL. Here the CDR3 reads CASSLPGGNQPQHF. The CDR3 DNA reads as TGCGCCAGCAGCCTCCCCGGGGGCAATCAGCCCCAGCATTTT.

V gene TRBV7-9 combines with J gene TRBJ1-1; D possibly corresponds to TRBD1 (5 bases). The CDR3 length is 15 residues. Trimming removed 2 bases from V and 3 bases from J, with 13 bases in between. Germline CDR1 reads SEHNR; CDR2 reads FQNEAQ (reference sequence). This chain's CDR3 is CASSLKIAGHTEAFF. For the CDR3, the DNA is TGTGCCAGCAGCTTAAAGATCGCGGGGCACACTGAAGCTTTCTTT.

The chain carries TRBV18 and TRBJ1-1; TRBD1 is a possible D gene (5 bases). The CDR3 covers 14 residues. Germline assignment: CDR1 KGHSH and CDR2 LQKENI. The V end was cut by 2 bases, the J end by 5 bases, with 12 bases between. The CDR3 DNA follows: TGTGCCAGCTCACCAAGGGGTATGGATACTGAAGCTTTCTTT. Encoded protein: CASSPRGMDTEAFF.

This chain links TRBV15 with TRBJ2-7; TRBD2 is a possible D gene (6 bases). V lost 0 bases and J lost 2, with 11 bases in between. The CDR3 consists of 15 residues. The V gene's germline CDR1 is LNHNV and CDR2 YYDKDF (reference sequence). This CDR3 is CATSRDGGAAYEQYF. CDR3 coding DNA: TGTGCCACCAGCAGAGATGGCGGGGCAGCCTACGAGCAGTACTTC.

This chain uses TRBV9 with TRBJ1-1; no reliable D call. This CDR3 comprises 13 residues. V dropped 4 bases and J dropped 8 bases, with 15 bases sitting between them. The germline V gene has CDR1 SGDLS and CDR2 YYNGEE. CDR3 nucleotide sequence: TGTGCCAGCAGCCCCTTAGGGAGGGAAGAAGCTTTCTTT. This translates into CASSPLGREEAFF.